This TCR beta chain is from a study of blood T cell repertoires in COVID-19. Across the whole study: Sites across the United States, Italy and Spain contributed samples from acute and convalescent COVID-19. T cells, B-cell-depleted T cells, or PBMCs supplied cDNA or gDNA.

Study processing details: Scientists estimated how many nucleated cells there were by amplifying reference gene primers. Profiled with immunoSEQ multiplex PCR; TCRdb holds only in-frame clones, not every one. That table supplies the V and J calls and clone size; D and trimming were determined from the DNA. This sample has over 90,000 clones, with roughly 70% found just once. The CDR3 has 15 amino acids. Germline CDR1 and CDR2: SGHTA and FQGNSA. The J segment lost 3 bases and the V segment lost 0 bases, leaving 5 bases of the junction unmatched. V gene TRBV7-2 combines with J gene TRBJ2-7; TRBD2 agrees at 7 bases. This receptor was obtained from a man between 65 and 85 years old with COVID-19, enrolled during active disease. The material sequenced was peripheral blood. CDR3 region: CASSLAGGRGYEQYF. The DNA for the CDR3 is TGTGCCAGCAGCTTAGCTGGGGGGAGGGGCTACGAGCAGTACTTC.